This entry lists 32 T cell receptor beta chains sequenced from one sample in a study of identical twins. A single record per CDR3 protein comes from TCRdb applying MiXCR to the 5' RACE reads. The sample contains around 450,000 distinct CDR3 sequences, 13% to 15% of which appear only once. This sample was also put to use in a study of yellow fever vaccine responses in identical twins.

Sequenced input: CD4+ T cells sorted from blood. All receptors derive from a woman younger than 30 in good health.

Written as DNA, the CDR3 is TGCAGCGTTGCCTTTTTGGTAGGGGACAAGGAGACCCAGTACTTC. Translation gives CSVAFLVGDKETQYF. This sequence joins TRBV29-1 and TRBJ2-5; D is possibly TRBD1 (6 bases). The CDR3 is 15 amino acids. Trimming left V 4 bases short and J 5 bases short, with 20 bases between. Germline V gene sequence: CDR1 SQVTM, CDR2 ANQGSEA.

This clonotype was seen only a few times. V and J are TRBV6-5 and TRBJ2-3; D unclear. Trimming shortened V by 0 bases and J by 1 base, and 17 bases separated the two germline ends. Germline V lookup: CDR1 MNHEY, CDR2 SVGAGI. The CDR3 is 18 amino acids. CDR3 amino acids: CASSYSLRLGSGTDTQYF. As DNA, the CDR3 is TGTGCCAGCAGTTACTCTCTCAGGTTGGGGTCTGGCACAGATACGCAGTATTTT.

This clonotype appeared a few times. The V and J genes are TRBV6-1 and TRBJ1-1; D might be TRBD1 (5 bases). Trimming pared 5 bases from V and 3 bases from J, leaving 7 bases between. The length of the CDR3 is 12 residues. The germline CDR1 and CDR2 sequences are MNHNS and SASEGT. The CDR3 DNA sequence: TGTGCCAGCAGTAAGGGGTACACTGAAGCTTTCTTT. Its translation is CASSKGYTEAFF.

This clonotype was counted only a few times. This chain joins TRBV7-2 and TRBJ1-2; no definite D call. Looked up from germline, CDR1 is SGHTA and CDR2 is FQGNSA. V was pared by 5 bases and J by 0 bases, with 10 bases between. The CDR3 runs to 14 residues. The CDR3 DNA reads as TGTGCCAGCAGCCCAAATAGGGCTAACTATGGCTACACCTTC. Protein sequence: CASSPNRANYGYTF.

This clonotype was detected a few times. The chain is built from TRBV10-3 and TRBJ2-2, with 9 bases matching TRBD1. CDR1 is ENHRY, CDR2 SYGVKD, per germline. CDR3 size: 15 residues. V shed 8 bases and J 5 bases; nucleotides not matched to a gene: 9. CDR3 sequence reads: CAIQSGTGITGELFF. CDR3 in DNA: TGTGCCATCCAATCCGGGACAGGGATTACCGGGGAGCTGTTTTTT.

There are many counts of this clonotype. The chain uses TRBV29-1 and TRBJ2-7, with D perhaps matching TRBD1 (6 bases). Between the trimmed V and J ends, which lost 6 bases and 4 bases, there was a span of 13 bases. The CDR3 length is 12 residues. CDR1 is SQVTM and CDR2 is ANQGSEA in the germline V gene. The CDR3 loop reads CSVKGQSYEQYF. DNA for the CDR3: TGCAGCGTCAAAGGACAGAGTTACGAGCAGTACTTC.

This clonotype appeared a few times. This chain uses TRBV27 with TRBJ2-3; TRBD2 matches at 9 bases. CDR1 is MNHEY and CDR2 is SMNVEV in the germline V gene (reference sequence). The ends lost 3 bases at V and 5 bases at J; junction bases unmatched: 6. The CDR3 has 15 residues. The DNA of the CDR3 is TGTGCCAGCAGTTTTTCGACTAGCGGTCTAGATACGCAGTATTTT. This translates into CASSFSTSGLDTQYF.

This clonotype was seen more than once but under ten times. This sequence joins TRBV12-3 or TRBV12-4 and TRBJ2-7, with TRBD2 matching 7 bases. The V and J ends lost 6 bases and 5 bases, in that order; junction bases with no gene match: 16. The CDR3 is 16 amino acids. The CDR3 sequence: CASRGPTWGGRDEQYF. The CDR3 DNA sequence: TGTGCCAGCAGGGGGCCGACCTGGGGGGGTCGGGACGAGCAGTACTTC.

This clonotype was found a few times. The gene calls are TRBV28 and TRBJ2-3; 9 nucleotides line up with TRBD1. CDR1 is MDHEN and CDR2 is SYDVKM in the germline V gene. The CDR3 is 15 residues long. V dropped 3 bases and J dropped 3; count of bases not matched to a gene: 4. CDR3 DNA sequence: TGTGCCAGCAGTTTCCTGGACAGGGGAACAGATACGCAGTATTTT. Residues: CASSFLDRGTDTQYF.

CDR3 loop: CASSFDRTTYGYTF. In DNA, the CDR3 is TGTGCCAGCAGCTTCGACAGGACAACCTATGGCTACACCTTC. This chain links TRBV7-2 with TRBJ1-2, with D perhaps TRBD1 (6 bases). The CDR3 is 14 amino acids. Deletions cut 3 bases from V and 4 bases from J, with 12 bases between. From germline, CDR1 is SGHTA and CDR2 FQGNSA.

This clonotype was detected only a few times. This chain links TRBV10-3 with TRBJ2-5; weak D call: TRBD2 (6 bases). V lost 0 bases to trimming and J lost 6 bases, with 17 bases between them. CDR1 ENHRY and CDR2 SYGVKD come from the germline V gene. The CDR3 is 16 residues long. The CDR3 is CAISESPPTSSQTQYF. In DNA, the CDR3 is TGTGCCATCAGTGAGTCCCCTCCGACTAGTAGTCAGACCCAGTACTTC.

This chain uses TRBV5-1 with TRBJ2-5, with D maybe TRBD1 (6 bases). The V gene's germline CDR1 is SGHRS and CDR2 YFSETQ. The V and J ends lost 0 bases and 2 bases respectively, with 11 bases between them. The CDR3 has 15 amino acids. The CDR3 spells CASSLAQGNQETQYF. CDR3 DNA: TGCGCCAGCAGCTTGGCCCAGGGGAATCAAGAGACCCAGTACTTC.

This clonotype came up a few times. CDR3 residues: CASSLEGGRSETQYF. The CDR3 nucleotides are TGCGCCAGCAGCTTGGAGGGCGGGCGTTCAGAGACCCAGTACTTC. The J gene is TRBJ2-5, the V gene TRBV5-1, with D possibly matching TRBD2 (5 bases). The V and J ends lost 0 bases and 4 bases respectively, with 13 bases between them. Germline loops: CDR1 SGHRS, CDR2 YFSETQ. The CDR3 covers 15 residues.

The chain recombines TRBV4-3 with TRBJ2-2, with 9 nucleotides matching TRBD2. The CDR3 sequence is 13 residues long. Germline values: CDR1 LGHNA, CDR2 YSLEER. V lost 2 bases, J lost 8 bases, and 0 bases stayed unmatched. CDR3 region: CASSQLAGGELFF. DNA of the CDR3: TGCGCCAGCAGCCAACTAGCGGGAGGGGAGCTGTTTTTT.

V is TRBV5-4 and J is TRBJ1-2; 8 bases map to TRBD1. The V segment lost 3 bases and the J segment 3 bases; nucleotides outside the gene matches: 4. This CDR3 has 14 amino acids. Looked up from germline, CDR1 is SGHNT and CDR2 is YYREEE (reference sequence). The CDR3 DNA follows: TGTGCCAGCAGCTACGGACAGGGAGACTATGGCTACACCTTC. Its translation is CASSYGQGDYGYTF. The whole variable domain, filled in from reference TRBV5-4 and TRBJ1-2, reads ETGVTQSPTHLIKTRGQQVTLRCSSQSGHNTVSWYQQALGQGPQFIFQYYREEENGRGNFPPRFSGLQFPNYSSELNVNALELDDSALYLCASSYGQGDYGYTFGSGTRLTVV.

This chain links TRBV7-8 with TRBJ2-1; 7 bases are shared with TRBD1. The CDR3 runs to 14 residues. Germline CDR1 is SGHVS and CDR2 is FQNEAQ. V shed 5 bases and J 10 bases; nucleotides not matched to a gene: 11. The CDR3 is CASSARQGLGEQFF. CDR3 DNA sequence: TGTGCCAGCAGCGCCCGACAGGGTTTGGGGGAGCAGTTCTTC.

In this sample, this clonotype turned up many times. The gene calls are TRBV3-1 and TRBJ1-2; perhaps TRBD1 as D (5 bases). Germline-derived CDR1 and CDR2 are LGHDT and YNNKEL (reference sequence). The CDR3 is made up of 12 amino acids. The germline V and J ends were trimmed by 1 base and 6 bases, with 6 bases remaining between them. The CDR3: CASSQVDNGYTF. The CDR3 DNA follows: TGTGCCAGCAGCCAAGTGGACAATGGCTACACCTTC.

This chain links TRBV5-1 with TRBJ2-3, with 14 bases that match TRBD2. CDR3 length equals 18 residues. CDR1 is SGHRS, CDR2 YFSETQ, per germline. Losses at the gene ends were 4 bases for V and 2 bases for J; bases not matched to a gene: 9. CDR3 nucleotides: TGCGCCAGCAGCCCAGGACTAGCGGGGGGACTAAACACAGATACGCAGTATTTT. This codes for CASSPGLAGGLNTDTQYF.

This clonotype has a handful of counts. The chain carries TRBV5-4 and TRBJ2-3; 7 bases line up with TRBD2. J gave up 6 bases and V 0 bases, and 13 bases lay outside the gene matches. Germline values: CDR1 SGHNT, CDR2 YYREEE (reference sequence). The CDR3 is 17 residues long. CDR3 loop: CASSLAGGGSRADTQYF. The CDR3 DNA reads as TGTGCCAGCAGCTTGGCGGGAGGCGGGAGTCGAGCGGATACGCAGTATTTT.

This clonotype was observed a few times. This chain connects TRBV29-1 to TRBJ2-3; D is tentatively TRBD1 or TRBD2 (5 bases each). The V end lost 2 bases, the J end lost 3 bases, and 15 bases lay between the germline ends. This CDR3 has 15 amino acids. Germline V gene sequence: CDR1 SQVTM, CDR2 ANQGSEA. The CDR3 loop reads CSVESPRDATDTQYF. The CDR3 DNA is TGCAGCGTTGAAAGCCCCAGGGACGCAACAGATACGCAGTATTTT.

This clonotype was observed a few times. This chain connects TRBV28 to TRBJ1-2; 8 bases map to TRBD1. The V gene's germline CDR1 is MDHEN and CDR2 SYDVKM. CDR3 length: 16 amino acids. The V gene end was trimmed by 5 bases and the J gene end by 1 base; junction bases not matched to a gene: 9. CDR3 sequence: CASSIRGRRGNYGYTF. For the CDR3, the DNA is TGTGCCAGCAGTATCAGGGGGCGACGGGGTAACTATGGCTACACCTTC.

The V gene is TRBV3-1, the J gene TRBJ2-7, with 11 bases that match TRBD2. This CDR3 comprises 16 residues. Trimming removed 4 bases from V and 3 bases from J; junction bases left unmatched: 8. CDR1 LGHDT and CDR2 YNNKEL come from the germline V gene (reference sequence). The CDR3 loop reads CASSPTLSGGVYEQYF. The CDR3 DNA follows: TGTGCCAGCAGCCCGACTCTTAGCGGGGGGGTCTACGAGCAGTACTTC.

This chain connects TRBV20-1 to TRBJ1-4; D remains unclear. The CDR3 is 13 residues long. Trimming pared 5 bases from V and 2 bases from J, leaving 9 bases between. Germline CDR1 and CDR2: DFQATT and SNEGSKA (reference sequence). The CDR3 spells CSASPDTNEKLFF. DNA for the CDR3: TGCAGTGCTTCCCCGGACACTAATGAAAAACTGTTTTTT.

This clonotype appeared a few times. V usage is TRBV11-2 and J usage is TRBJ2-1; tentative D call: TRBD1 (6 bases). Germline CDR1 and CDR2: SGHAT and FQNNGV. There are 15 residues in the CDR3. With 0 bases removed from V and 2 bases from J, the gap between germline ends came to 8 bases. This chain's CDR3 is CASSLETGPYNEQFF. CDR3 in DNA: TGTGCCAGCAGCTTAGAAACAGGGCCCTACAATGAGCAGTTCTTC.

The rearrangement uses TRBV18 and TRBJ2-5; D possibly corresponds to TRBD2 (5 bases). The V gene lost 4 bases and the J gene lost 4 bases, with 16 bases spanning the gap. This CDR3 is built from 15 residues. The germline V gene encodes CDR1 KGHSH and CDR2 LQKENI. CDR3 protein: CASSRGLEPRETQYF. The CDR3 DNA reads as TGTGCCAGCTCACGAGGACTGGAACCCCGAGAGACCCAGTACTTC. Full variable domain (missing parts from reference TRBV18 and TRBJ2-5): NAGVMQNPRHLVRRRGQEARLRCSPMKGHSHVYWYRQLPEEGLKFMVYLQKENIIDESGMPKERFSAEFPKEGPSILRIQQVVRGDSAAYFCASSRGLEPRETQYFGPGTRLLVL.

The chain uses TRBV5-1 and TRBJ2-3, with D tentatively TRBD1 or TRBD2 (5 bases each). Germline loops: CDR1 SGHRS, CDR2 YFSETQ. The CDR3 has 15 residues. Trimming cost V 2 bases and J 2 bases, with 12 bases left between them. DNA of the CDR3: TGCGCCAGCAGCTTACTTTCAGGGACCACAGATACGCAGTATTTT. This translates into CASSLLSGTTDTQYF.

The rearrangement joins TRBV4-2 to TRBJ2-2, with D perhaps being TRBD1 or TRBD2 (5 bases each). The CDR3 runs 13 residues. Germline CDR1 is LGHNA and CDR2 is YNFKEQ. V shed 5 bases and J shed 9 bases, with 13 bases lying between them. The CDR3 DNA reads as TGTGCCAGCAGCGGGCCGGGGACCCGGGAGCTGTTTTTT. Its translation: CASSGPGTRELFF.

This clonotype was counted between two and nine times. The chain recombines TRBV7-3 with TRBJ2-2, with D perhaps TRBD2 (6 bases). The CDR3 length is 15 residues. Per germline, CDR1 SGHTA and CDR2 FQGTGA. V lost 2 bases, J lost 1 base, and 8 bases lay in between. The CDR3 DNA sequence: TGTGCCAGCAGCTTAGGAGGGAAGAACACCGGGGAGCTGTTTTTT. This encodes CASSLGGKNTGELFF.

This clonotype came up a few times. The chain recombines TRBV28 with TRBJ2-1, with 8 bases fitting TRBD1. Per the germline V gene, CDR1 is MDHEN and CDR2 is SYDVKM. The CDR3 covers 18 residues. With 2 bases clipped from V and 0 bases from J, the junction kept 9 bases outside the gene matches. The CDR3 sequence is CASSLQDRAFSSYNEQFF. The CDR3 DNA reads TGTGCCAGCAGTTTACAGGACAGGGCATTTAGCTCCTACAATGAGCAGTTCTTC.

This clonotype occurred many times. This rearrangement joins TRBV5-6 to TRBJ2-7, with D maybe TRBD2 (5 bases). CDR3 length: 12 amino acids. Germline V gene lookup returns CDR1 SGHDT and CDR2 YYEEEE. V lost 3 bases to trimming and J lost 9 bases, with 13 bases between them. This CDR3 is CASSYASGTQYF. CDR3 nucleotide sequence: TGTGCCAGCAGCTACGCGAGCGGAACGCAGTACTTC.

CDR3 bases: TGCAGTGCTAGATCCGGGACAAGCACCGGGGAGCTGTTTTTT. Encoded protein: CSARSGTSTGELFF. The rearrangement links TRBV20-1 to TRBJ2-2; weak D call: TRBD1 (6 bases). CDR3 length: 14 residues. Per the germline V gene, CDR1 is DFQATT and CDR2 is SNEGSKA (reference sequence). V gave up 2 bases and J gave up 4 bases, with 11 bases separating them.

This clonotype has at least ten counts. The rearrangement joins TRBV6-5 to TRBJ2-1, with D possibly being TRBD1 (6 bases). V was pared by 0 bases and J by 10 bases, with 16 bases between. The CDR3 extends over 15 amino acids. Germline loops: CDR1 MNHEY, CDR2 SVGAGI. CDR3 coding DNA: TGTGCCAGCAGTTACTCGAGGGAGCATGGGACAGAGCAGTTCTTC. The encoded protein is CASSYSREHGTEQFF.